The 18 T cell receptor beta chains listed next were all sequenced from one sample in a study of blood T cell repertoires in COVID-19. Profiling relied on immunoSEQ multiplex PCR, and the TCRdb table lists in-frame clones only, not all of them. The profile shows roughly 120,000 clones, roughly 88% of them singletons. Sequencing was done on a sample of peripheral blood. The source of these receptors is an elderly woman with active or convalescent COVID-19.

This clone was found once. The chain carries TRBV25-1 and TRBJ2-1; D possibly corresponds to TRBD2 (5 bases). This CDR3 has 13 residues. Germline CDR1 reads MGHDK; CDR2 reads SYGVNS. Trimming took 6 bases from V and 7 from J, leaving 13 bases between them. The CDR3 loop reads CASRRTGRNEQFF. The CDR3 DNA sequence: TGTGCCAGCAGGCGGACTGGCAGGAATGAGCAGTTCTTC.

The chain employs TRBV19 and TRBJ2-7; 9 nucleotides align to TRBD1. After removal of 3 bases from V and 3 bases from J, the junction contained 3 bases not matched to a gene. This CDR3 region has 14 residues. Germline V gene data show CDR1 as LNHDA and CDR2 as SQIVND (reference sequence). CDR3 DNA sequence: TGTGCCAGTAGTATGACAGGGGGAGGCTACGAGCAGTACTTC. Residues: CASSMTGGGYEQYF.

The chain couples TRBV6-5 to TRBJ1-2; D remains unclear. The CDR3 is 14 residues long. Trimming cost V 6 bases and J 0 bases, with 11 bases left between them. Germline V gene sequence: CDR1 MNHEY, CDR2 SVGAGI. The CDR3 is CASSRRTANYGYTF. For the CDR3, the DNA is TGTGCCAGCAGCCGCCGCACAGCTAACTATGGCTACACCTTC.

A single count supports this clone. The chain links TRBV4-2 to TRBJ1-3; TRBD1 is a possible D gene (6 bases). Per the germline V gene, CDR1 is LGHNA and CDR2 is YNFKEQ. V gave up 1 base and J gave up 4 bases, with 11 bases separating them. The CDR3 is made up of 15 amino acids. As DNA, the CDR3 is TGTGCCAGCAGCCAAGCACAGGGTACCGGAAACACCATATATTTT. Translation gives CASSQAQGTGNTIYF.

The gene calls are TRBV19 and TRBJ1-2; the D is unclear. V lost 1 base, J lost 4 bases, and 7 bases lay in between. This CDR3 has 13 residues. Germline V gene sequence: CDR1 LNHDA, CDR2 SQIVND (reference sequence). The CDR3 sequence is CASSIGPGYGYTF. In DNA, the CDR3 is TGTGCCAGTAGTATAGGGCCGGGCTATGGCTACACCTTC.

Of note for this clone: The same CDR3 can be traced to other DNA sequences in this sample. The V call is TRBV5-4, the J call TRBJ2-3, with D possibly TRBD2 on 5 matching bases. In germline, CDR1 is SGHNT, CDR2 YYREEE (reference sequence). The V gene lost 0 bases and the J gene lost 5 bases, with 7 bases spanning the gap. This CDR3 region has 13 residues. The CDR3 bases are TGTGCCAGCAGCTTGGCCGGAGGAGATACGCAGTATTTT. Protein sequence: CASSLAGGDTQYF.

CDR3 protein: CASSNPSGTGGYEQYF. The CDR3 DNA sequence: TGTGCCAGTAGTAACCCCTCCGGGACAGGGGGATACGAGCAGTACTTC. The chain recombines TRBV19 with TRBJ2-7, with 11 bases that match TRBD1. Unmatched junction bases numbered 9, after V lost 4 bases and J lost 4 bases. CDR3 size: 16 residues. The germline CDR1 and CDR2 sequences are LNHDA and SQIVND (reference sequence).

The J gene is TRBJ2-3, the V gene TRBV19, with 7 positions matching TRBD2. Germline V lookup: CDR1 LNHDA, CDR2 SQIVND (reference sequence). CDR3 size: 18 residues. With V trimmed by 3 bases and J by 1 base, 13 bases remained unmatched. The CDR3 DNA sequence: TGTGCCAGTAGTATCCCCAATGGGAGGGCGGAGGGCACAGATACGCAGTATTTT. It is translated as CASSIPNGRAEGTDTQYF.

The V call is TRBV5-4, the J call TRBJ2-1, with 12 bases lining up with TRBD1. Germline-derived CDR1 and CDR2 are SGHNT and YYREEE (reference sequence). CDR3 length: 17 residues. The V gene end was trimmed by 0 bases and the J gene end by 10 bases; junction bases not matched to a gene: 11. The CDR3: CASSLGGTGGARVEQFF. The CDR3 region has the DNA TGTGCCAGCAGCTTGGGTGGGACAGGGGGCGCCCGGGTCGAGCAGTTCTTC.

The chain is built from TRBV5-1 and TRBJ1-2; D unresolved. CDR1 and CDR2 from the germline V gene are SGHRS and YFSETQ. Trimming left V 0 bases short and J 1 base short, with 13 bases between. This CDR3 comprises 16 residues. The CDR3 is CASSLEFADRNYGYTF. The CDR3 DNA is TGCGCCAGCAGCTTGGAGTTTGCGGATCGTAACTATGGCTACACCTTC.

The CDR3 region is CAISTGDNQPQHF. DNA for the CDR3: TGTGCCATCAGTACAGGGGACAATCAGCCCCAGCATTTT. The J gene is TRBJ1-5, the V gene TRBV10-3, with TRBD1 matching over 7 bases. Trimming at V came to 5 bases and at J to 3 bases, leaving 1 base not matched to a gene. Germline CDR1 is ENHRY and CDR2 is SYGVKD. CDR3 length: 13 amino acids.

This clone was detected a few times. The V call is TRBV24-1, the J call TRBJ1-2, with no clear D. Germline V gene sequence: CDR1 KGHDR, CDR2 SFDVKD. CDR3 length: 15 residues. Trimming removed 5 bases from V and 4 bases from J, with 16 bases in between. The CDR3, as DNA: TGTGCCACCAGTGCCCGCCCCGGCGGGAGCTATGGCTACACCTTC. Protein product: CATSARPGGSYGYTF.

The chain uses TRBV28 and TRBJ2-4, with 10 bases fitting TRBD1. The CDR3 runs to 15 residues. V lost 6 bases to trimming and J lost 5 bases; unmatched junction nucleotides: 7. Germline lookup yields CDR1 MDHEN and CDR2 SYDVKM. For the CDR3, the DNA is TGTGCCAGCAGCAGTGGGACAGGGGCCCAAAACATTCAGTACTTC. Translated, it gives CASSSGTGAQNIQYF.

The chain is built from TRBV24-1 and TRBJ2-3, with 7 bases identical to TRBD1. The CDR3 extends over 13 amino acids. CDR1 and CDR2 from the germline V gene are KGHDR and SFDVKD. J was trimmed by 6 bases and V by 7 bases; bases with no gene match: 6. CDR3 in DNA: TGTGCCACCAGCAGGGGGTCCTCCGATACGCAGTATTTT. Its protein is CATSRGSSDTQYF.

The chain has TRBV21-1 and TRBJ2-7; the DNA was not compared with TRBD1, the D call given in the table. TRBV21-1 is a recognized pseudogene. The CDR3 extends over 16 amino acids. This CDR3 is CASSKYTWDNSFEQYF. For the CDR3, the DNA is TGTGCCAGCAGCAAGTACACATGGGACAACTCCTTTGAGCAGTACTTC.

The chain links TRBV9 to TRBJ2-5, with TRBD2 matching 7 bases. Per germline, CDR1 SGDLS and CDR2 YYNGEE. V lost 3 bases and J lost 5; bases outside the gene matches: 10. The CDR3 runs 15 residues. DNA of the CDR3: TGTGCCAGCAGCGCACTAGCGAGTTCGGCCGAGACCCAGTACTTC. Translated, it gives CASSALASSAETQYF. Full variable domain (remainder filled in from reference TRBV9 and TRBJ2-5): DSGVTQTPKHLITATGQRVTLRCSPRSGDLSVYWYQQSLDQGLQFLIQYYNGEERAKGNILERFSAQQFPDLHSELNLSSLELGDSALYFCASSALASSAETQYFGPGTRLLVL.

The chain has TRBV4-2 and TRBJ2-6; no firm D call. Between the trimmed V and J ends, which lost 4 bases and 3 bases, there was a span of 10 bases. The length of the CDR3 is 15 residues. CDR1 and CDR2 (germline): LGHNA, YNFKEQ. The CDR3, as DNA: TGTGCCAGCAGCCCCTCTCTATATGGGGCCAACGTCCTGACTTTC. Protein product: CASSPSLYGANVLTF.

V gene TRBV28 combines with J gene TRBJ2-7; TRBD1 agrees at 8 bases. Germline loops: CDR1 MDHEN, CDR2 SYDVKM. V lost 4 bases and J lost 3; bases outside the gene matches: 8. The CDR3 consists of 15 residues. CDR3 loop: CASSSTGTGVYEQYF. The CDR3 nucleotides are TGTGCCAGCAGTTCGACCGGGACAGGAGTCTACGAGCAGTACTTC.